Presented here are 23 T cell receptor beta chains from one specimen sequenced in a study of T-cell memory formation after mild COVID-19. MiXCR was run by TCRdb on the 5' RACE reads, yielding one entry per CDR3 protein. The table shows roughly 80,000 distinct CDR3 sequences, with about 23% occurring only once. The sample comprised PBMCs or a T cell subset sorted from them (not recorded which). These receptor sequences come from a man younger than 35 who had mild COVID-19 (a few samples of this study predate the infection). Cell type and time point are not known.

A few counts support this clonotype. CDR3 region: CASSRPNRELFF. CDR3 sequence (DNA): TGCGCCAGCAGCCGCCCTAACCGAGAGCTGTTTTTT. This chain connects TRBV4-1 to TRBJ2-2; D unresolved. The CDR3 has 12 amino acids. V lost 4 bases, J lost 11 bases, and 11 bases lay in between. Germline V gives CDR1 MGHRA, CDR2 YSYEKL.

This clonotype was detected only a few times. CDR3 DNA sequence: TGTGCCAGCAGCCCCGCCGGGACAGGGTCTATTGAGCAGTACTTC. Its translation is CASSPAGTGSIEQYF. The chain links TRBV5-5 to TRBJ2-7; TRBD1 matches at 9 bases. Per the germline V gene, CDR1 is SGHKS and CDR2 is YYEKEE (reference sequence). The length of the CDR3 is 15 residues. The junction had 12 bases not matched to a gene; V was cut back by 4 bases and J by 7 bases.

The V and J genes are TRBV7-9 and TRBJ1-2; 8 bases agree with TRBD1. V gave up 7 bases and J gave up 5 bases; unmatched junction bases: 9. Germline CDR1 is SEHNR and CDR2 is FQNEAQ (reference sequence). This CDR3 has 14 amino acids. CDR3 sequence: CASTWTGNHYGYTF. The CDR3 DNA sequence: TGTGCCAGCACCTGGACAGGGAATCATTATGGCTACACCTTC.

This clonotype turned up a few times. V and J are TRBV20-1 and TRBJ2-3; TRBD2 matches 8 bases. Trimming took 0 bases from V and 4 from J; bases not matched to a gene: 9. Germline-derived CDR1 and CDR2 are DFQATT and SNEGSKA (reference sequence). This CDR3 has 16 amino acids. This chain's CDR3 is CSARDRVGLVSDTQYF. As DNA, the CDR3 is TGCAGTGCTAGAGATCGTGTGGGACTAGTGTCAGATACGCAGTATTTT.

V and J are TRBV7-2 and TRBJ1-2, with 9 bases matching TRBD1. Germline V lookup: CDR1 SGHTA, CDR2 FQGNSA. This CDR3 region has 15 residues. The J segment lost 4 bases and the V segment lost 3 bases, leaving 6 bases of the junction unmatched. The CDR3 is CASSFFSTGGYGYTF. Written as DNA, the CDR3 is TGTGCCAGCAGCTTCTTTTCGACAGGGGGCTATGGCTACACCTTC.

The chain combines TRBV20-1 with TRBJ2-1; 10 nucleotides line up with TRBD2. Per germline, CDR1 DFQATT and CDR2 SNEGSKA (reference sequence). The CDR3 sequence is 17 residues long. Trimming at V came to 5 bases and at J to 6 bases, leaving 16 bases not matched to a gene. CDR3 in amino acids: CSAGPDRAGGLLNEQFF. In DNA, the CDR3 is TGCAGTGCTGGGCCCGATCGAGCGGGGGGGCTTCTCAATGAGCAGTTCTTC.

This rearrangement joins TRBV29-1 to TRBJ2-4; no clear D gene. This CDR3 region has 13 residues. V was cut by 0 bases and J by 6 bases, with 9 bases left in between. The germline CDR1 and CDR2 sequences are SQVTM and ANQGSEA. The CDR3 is CSVEEGLGNIQYF. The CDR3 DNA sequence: TGCAGCGTTGAAGAGGGATTGGGAAACATTCAGTACTTC.

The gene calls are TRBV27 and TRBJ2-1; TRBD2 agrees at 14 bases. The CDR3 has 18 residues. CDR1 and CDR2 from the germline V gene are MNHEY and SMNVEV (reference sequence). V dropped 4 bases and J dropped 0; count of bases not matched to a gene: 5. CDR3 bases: TGTGCCAGCAGTTCCGGACTAGCGGGGGGCCTCTCCTACAATGAGCAGTTCTTC. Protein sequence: CASSSGLAGGLSYNEQFF.

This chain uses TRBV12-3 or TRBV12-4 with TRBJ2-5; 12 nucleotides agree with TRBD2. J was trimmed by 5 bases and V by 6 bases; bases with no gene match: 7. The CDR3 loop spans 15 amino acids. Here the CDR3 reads CASSSSGGAPETQYF. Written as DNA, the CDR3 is TGTGCCAGCAGCTCTAGCGGGGGGGCCCCCGAGACCCAGTACTTC.

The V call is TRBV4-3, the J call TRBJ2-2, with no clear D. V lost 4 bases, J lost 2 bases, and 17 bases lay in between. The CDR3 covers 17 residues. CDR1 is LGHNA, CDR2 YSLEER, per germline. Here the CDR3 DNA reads TGCGCCAGCAGCCCAATGGGTGACATCCCCAACACCGGGGAGCTGTTTTTT. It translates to CASSPMGDIPNTGELFF.

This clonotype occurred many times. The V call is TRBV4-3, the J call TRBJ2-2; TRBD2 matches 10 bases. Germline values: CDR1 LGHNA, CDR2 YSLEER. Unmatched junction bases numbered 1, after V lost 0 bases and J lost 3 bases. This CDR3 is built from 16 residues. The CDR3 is CASSQDGTSDTGELFF. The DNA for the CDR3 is TGCGCCAGCAGCCAAGATGGGACTAGCGACACCGGGGAGCTGTTTTTT.

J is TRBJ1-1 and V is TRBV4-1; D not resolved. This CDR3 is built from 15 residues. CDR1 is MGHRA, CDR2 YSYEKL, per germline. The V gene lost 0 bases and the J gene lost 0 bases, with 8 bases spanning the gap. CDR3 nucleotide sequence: TGCGCCAGCAGCCAAGAAATCCCGGTGAACACTGAAGCTTTCTTT. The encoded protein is CASSQEIPVNTEAFF.

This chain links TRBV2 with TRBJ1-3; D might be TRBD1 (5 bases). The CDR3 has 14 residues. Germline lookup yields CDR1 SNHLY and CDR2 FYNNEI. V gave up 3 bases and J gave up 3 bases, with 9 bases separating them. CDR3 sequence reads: CASSDTQVGNTIYF. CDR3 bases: TGTGCCAGCAGTGATACACAGGTTGGAAACACCATATATTTT.

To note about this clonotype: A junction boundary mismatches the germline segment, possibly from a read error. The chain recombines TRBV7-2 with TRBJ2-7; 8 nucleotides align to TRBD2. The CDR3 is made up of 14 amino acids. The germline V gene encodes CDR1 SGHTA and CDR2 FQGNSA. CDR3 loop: CASSPGGSSYDQYF. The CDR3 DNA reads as TGTGCCAGCAGCCCGGGGGGGAGCTCCTACGATCAGTACTTC.

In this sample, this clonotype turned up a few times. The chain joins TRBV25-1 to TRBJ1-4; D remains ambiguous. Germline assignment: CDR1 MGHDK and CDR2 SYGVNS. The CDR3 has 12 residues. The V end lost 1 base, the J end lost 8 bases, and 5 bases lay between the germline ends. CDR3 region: CASSESVEKLFF. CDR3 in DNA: TGTGCCAGCAGTGAATCCGTCGAAAAACTGTTTTTT.

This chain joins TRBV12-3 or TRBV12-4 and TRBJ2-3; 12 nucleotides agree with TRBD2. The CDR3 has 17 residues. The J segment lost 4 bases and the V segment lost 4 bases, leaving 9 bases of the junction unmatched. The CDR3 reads CASSWTSGAIPADTQYF. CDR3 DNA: TGTGCCAGCAGTTGGACTAGCGGGGCTATTCCGGCAGATACGCAGTATTTT.

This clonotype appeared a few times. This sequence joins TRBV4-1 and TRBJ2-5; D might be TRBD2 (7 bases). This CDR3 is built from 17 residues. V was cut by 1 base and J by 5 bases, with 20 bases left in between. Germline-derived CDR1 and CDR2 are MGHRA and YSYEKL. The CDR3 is CASSQGGGGGLRETQYF. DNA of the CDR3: TGCGCCAGCAGCCAAGGCGGGGGCGGGGGCCTCCGGGAGACCCAGTACTTC.

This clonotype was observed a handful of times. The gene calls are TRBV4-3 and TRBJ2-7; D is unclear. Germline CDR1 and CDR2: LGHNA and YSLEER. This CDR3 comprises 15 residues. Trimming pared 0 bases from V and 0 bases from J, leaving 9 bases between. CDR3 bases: TGCGCCAGCAGCCAAGATCTCCCGTTCTCCTACGAGCAGTACTTC. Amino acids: CASSQDLPFSYEQYF.

The CDR3: CASSYSGTLQPQHF. CDR3 in DNA: TGTGCCAGCAGTTACTCCGGGACTCTTCAGCCCCAGCATTTT. This chain uses TRBV6-2 or TRBV6-3 with TRBJ1-5; TRBD1 is a possible D gene (5 bases). V was cut by 0 bases and J by 6 bases, with 9 bases left in between. Germline V gives CDR1 MNHEY, CDR2 SVGEGT. This CDR3 is built from 14 residues.

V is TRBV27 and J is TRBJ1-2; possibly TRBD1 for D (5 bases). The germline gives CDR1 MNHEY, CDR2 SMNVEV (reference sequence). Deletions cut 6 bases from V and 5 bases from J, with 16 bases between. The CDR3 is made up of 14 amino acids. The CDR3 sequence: CASRQGNTMYGYTF. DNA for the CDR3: TGTGCCAGCAGGCAGGGAAACACTATGTATGGCTACACCTTC.

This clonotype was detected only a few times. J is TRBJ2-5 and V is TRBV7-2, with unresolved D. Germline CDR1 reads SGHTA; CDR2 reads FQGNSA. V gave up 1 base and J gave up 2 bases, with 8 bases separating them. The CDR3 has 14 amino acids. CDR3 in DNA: TGTGCCAGCAGCTTAGTGGCAACTCAAGAGACCCAGTACTTC. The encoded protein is CASSLVATQETQYF.

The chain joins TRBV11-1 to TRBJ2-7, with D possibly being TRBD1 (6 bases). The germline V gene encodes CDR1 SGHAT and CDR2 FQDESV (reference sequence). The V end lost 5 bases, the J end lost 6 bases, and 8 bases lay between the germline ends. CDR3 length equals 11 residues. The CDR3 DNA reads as TGTGCCAGCAGCCAGACAGGCGAGCAGTACTTC. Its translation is CASSQTGEQYF.

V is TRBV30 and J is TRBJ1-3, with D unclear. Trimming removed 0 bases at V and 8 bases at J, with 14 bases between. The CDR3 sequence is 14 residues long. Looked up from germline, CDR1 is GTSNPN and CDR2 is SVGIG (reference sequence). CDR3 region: CAWSVSGPADTIYF. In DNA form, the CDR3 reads TGTGCCTGGAGTGTAAGCGGACCGGCGGACACCATATATTTT.